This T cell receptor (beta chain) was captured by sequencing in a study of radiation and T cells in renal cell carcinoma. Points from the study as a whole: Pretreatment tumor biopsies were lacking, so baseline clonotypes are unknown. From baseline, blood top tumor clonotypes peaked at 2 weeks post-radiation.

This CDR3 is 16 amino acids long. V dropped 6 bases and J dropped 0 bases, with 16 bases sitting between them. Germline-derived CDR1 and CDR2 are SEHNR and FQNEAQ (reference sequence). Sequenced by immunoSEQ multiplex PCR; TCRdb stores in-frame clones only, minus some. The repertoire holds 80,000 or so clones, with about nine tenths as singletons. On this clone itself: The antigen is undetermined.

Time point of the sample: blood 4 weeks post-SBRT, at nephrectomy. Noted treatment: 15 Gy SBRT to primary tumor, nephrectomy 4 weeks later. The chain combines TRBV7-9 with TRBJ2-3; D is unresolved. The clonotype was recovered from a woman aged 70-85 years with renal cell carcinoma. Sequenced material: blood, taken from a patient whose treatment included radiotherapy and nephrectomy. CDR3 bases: TGTGCCAGCAGTTTCCCTGACGTGGGGAGCACAGATACGCAGTATTTT. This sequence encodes CASSFPDVGSTDTQYF.